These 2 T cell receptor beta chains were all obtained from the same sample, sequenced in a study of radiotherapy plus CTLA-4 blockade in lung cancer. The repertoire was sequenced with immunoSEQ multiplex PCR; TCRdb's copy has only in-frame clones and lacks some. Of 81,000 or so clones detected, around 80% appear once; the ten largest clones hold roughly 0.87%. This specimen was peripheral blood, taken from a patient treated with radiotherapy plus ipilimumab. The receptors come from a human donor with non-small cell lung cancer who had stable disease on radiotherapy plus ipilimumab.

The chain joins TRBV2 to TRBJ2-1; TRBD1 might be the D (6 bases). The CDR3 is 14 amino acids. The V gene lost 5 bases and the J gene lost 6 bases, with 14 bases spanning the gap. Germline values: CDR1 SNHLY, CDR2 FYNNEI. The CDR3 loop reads CASSSRGESNEQFF. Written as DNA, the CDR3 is TGTGCCAGCAGTTCCAGGGGAGAGAGCAATGAGCAGTTCTTC.

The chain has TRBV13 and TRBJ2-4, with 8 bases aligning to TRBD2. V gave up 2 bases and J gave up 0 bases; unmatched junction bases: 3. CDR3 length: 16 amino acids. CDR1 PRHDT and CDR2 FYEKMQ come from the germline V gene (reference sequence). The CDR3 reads CASSLREGPAKNIQYF. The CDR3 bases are TGTGCCAGCAGCTTACGGGAGGGCCCAGCCAAAAACATTCAGTACTTC.